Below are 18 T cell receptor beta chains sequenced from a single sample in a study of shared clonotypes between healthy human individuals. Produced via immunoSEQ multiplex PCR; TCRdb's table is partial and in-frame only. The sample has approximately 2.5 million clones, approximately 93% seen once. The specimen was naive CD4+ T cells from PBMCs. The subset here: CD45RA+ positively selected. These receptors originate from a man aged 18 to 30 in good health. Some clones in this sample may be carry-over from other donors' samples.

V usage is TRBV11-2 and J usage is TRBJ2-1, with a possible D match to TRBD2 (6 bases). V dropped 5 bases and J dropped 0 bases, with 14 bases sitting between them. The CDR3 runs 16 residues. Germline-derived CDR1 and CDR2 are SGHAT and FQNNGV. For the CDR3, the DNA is TGTGCCAGCAGCCGAGCCCTAGCGTTCTCCTACAATGAGCAGTTCTTC. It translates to CASSRALAFSYNEQFF.

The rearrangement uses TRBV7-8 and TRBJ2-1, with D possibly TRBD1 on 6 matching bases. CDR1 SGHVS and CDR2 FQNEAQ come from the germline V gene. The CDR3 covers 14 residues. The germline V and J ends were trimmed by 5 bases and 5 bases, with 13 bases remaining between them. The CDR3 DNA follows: TGTGCCAGCAGCGTAAGGACAGCAAACAATGAGCAGTTCTTC. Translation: CASSVRTANNEQFF.

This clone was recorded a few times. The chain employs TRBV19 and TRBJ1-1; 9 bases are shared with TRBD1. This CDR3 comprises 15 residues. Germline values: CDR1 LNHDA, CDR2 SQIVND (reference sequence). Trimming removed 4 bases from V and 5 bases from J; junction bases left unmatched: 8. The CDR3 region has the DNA TGTGCCAGTAGTAAGCACAGGGGGCAAGGGACTGAAGCTTTCTTT. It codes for CASSKHRGQGTEAFF.

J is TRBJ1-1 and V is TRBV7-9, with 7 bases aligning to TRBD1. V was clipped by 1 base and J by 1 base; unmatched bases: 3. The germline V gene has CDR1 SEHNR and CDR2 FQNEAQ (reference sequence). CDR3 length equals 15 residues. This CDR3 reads CASSLGTGANTEAFF. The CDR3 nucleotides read TGTGCCAGCAGCTTAGGCACAGGGGCGAACACTGAAGCTTTCTTT.

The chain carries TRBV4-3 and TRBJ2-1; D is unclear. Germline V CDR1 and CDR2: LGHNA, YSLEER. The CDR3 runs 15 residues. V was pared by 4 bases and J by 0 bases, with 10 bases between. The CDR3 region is CASSPAQSSYNEQFF. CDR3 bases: TGCGCCAGCAGCCCGGCGCAGAGCTCCTACAATGAGCAGTTCTTC.

CDR3 sequence reads: CASSFLQQDEKLFF. In nucleotides, the CDR3 is TGTGCCAGCAGTTTTCTACAGCAAGATGAAAAACTGTTTTTT. This chain uses TRBV28 with TRBJ1-4; D gene uncertain. V was trimmed by 3 bases and J by 6 bases, leaving 11 bases between them. The CDR3 spans 14 residues. Per the germline V gene, CDR1 is MDHEN and CDR2 is SYDVKM.

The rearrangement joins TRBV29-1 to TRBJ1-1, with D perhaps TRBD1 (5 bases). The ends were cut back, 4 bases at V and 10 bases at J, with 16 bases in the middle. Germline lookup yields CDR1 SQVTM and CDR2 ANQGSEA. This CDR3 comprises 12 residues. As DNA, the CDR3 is TGCAGCGTTGGGACTGGGGCCATCGGAGCTTTCTTT. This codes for CSVGTGAIGAFF.

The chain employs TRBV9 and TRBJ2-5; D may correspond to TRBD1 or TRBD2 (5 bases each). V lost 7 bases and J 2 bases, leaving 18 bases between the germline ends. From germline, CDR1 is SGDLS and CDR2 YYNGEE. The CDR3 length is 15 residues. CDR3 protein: CASSHGTALQETQYF. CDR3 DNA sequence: TGTGCCAGCTCCCACGGGACCGCACTTCAAGAGACCCAGTACTTC.

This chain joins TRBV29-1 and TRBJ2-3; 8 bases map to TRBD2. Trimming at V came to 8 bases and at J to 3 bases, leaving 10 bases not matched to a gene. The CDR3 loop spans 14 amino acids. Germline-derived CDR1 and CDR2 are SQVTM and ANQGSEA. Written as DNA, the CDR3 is TGCAGCTCGATTGGCGGACTAGCTACAGATACGCAGTATTTT. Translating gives CSSIGGLATDTQYF.

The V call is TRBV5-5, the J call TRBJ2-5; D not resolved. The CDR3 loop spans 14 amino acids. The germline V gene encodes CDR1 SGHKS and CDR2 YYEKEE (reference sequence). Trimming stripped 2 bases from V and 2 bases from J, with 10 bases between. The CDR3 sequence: CASSLPAHQETQYF. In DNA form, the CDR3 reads TGTGCCAGCAGCTTACCAGCCCATCAAGAGACCCAGTACTTC.

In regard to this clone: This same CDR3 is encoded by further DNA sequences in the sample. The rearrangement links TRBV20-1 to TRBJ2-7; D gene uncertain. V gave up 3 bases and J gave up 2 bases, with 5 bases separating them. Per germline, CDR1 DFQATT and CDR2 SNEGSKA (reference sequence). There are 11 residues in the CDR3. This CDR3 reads CSARPTYEQYF. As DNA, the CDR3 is TGCAGTGCTAGGCCCACCTACGAGCAGTACTTC.

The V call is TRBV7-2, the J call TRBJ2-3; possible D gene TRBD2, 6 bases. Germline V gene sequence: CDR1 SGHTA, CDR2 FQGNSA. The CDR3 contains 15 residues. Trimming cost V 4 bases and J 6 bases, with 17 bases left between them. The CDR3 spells CASSWRWDSLDTQYF. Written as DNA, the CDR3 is TGTGCCAGCAGCTGGAGGTGGGACTCCCTGGATACGCAGTATTTT.

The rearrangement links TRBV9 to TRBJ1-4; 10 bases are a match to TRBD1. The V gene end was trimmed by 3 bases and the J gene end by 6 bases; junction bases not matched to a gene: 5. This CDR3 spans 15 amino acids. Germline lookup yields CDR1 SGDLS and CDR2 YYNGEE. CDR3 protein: CASSAWDRGYEKLFF. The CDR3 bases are TGTGCCAGCAGCGCTTGGGACAGGGGATATGAAAAACTGTTTTTT.

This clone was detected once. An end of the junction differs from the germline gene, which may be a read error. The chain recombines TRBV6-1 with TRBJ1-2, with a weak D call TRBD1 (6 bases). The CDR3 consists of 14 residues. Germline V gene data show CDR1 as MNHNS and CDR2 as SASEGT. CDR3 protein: CASSEAGGRIGYTF. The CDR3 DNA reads TGTGCCAGCAGCGAAGCGGGGGGGCGAATTGGCTACACCTTC.

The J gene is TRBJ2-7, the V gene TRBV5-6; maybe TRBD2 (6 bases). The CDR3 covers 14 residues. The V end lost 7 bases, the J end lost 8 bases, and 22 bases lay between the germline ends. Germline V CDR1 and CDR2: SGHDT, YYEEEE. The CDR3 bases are TGTGCCAGCGGAAGGCGGGATCCTAGGTCCAAGCAGTACTTC. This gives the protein CASGRRDPRSKQYF.

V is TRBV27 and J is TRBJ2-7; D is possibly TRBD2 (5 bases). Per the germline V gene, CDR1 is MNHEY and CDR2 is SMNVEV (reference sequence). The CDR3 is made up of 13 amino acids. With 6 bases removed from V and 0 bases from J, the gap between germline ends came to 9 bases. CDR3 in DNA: TGTGCCAGCAGCCGACGGGGCTCCTACGAGCAGTACTTC. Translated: CASSRRGSYEQYF.

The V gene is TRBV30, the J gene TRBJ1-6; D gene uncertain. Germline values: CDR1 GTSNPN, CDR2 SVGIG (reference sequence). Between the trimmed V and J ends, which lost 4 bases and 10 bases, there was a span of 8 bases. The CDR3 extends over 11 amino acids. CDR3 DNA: TGTGCCTGGAACCGAGGCTCACCCCTCCACTTT. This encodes CAWNRGSPLHF.

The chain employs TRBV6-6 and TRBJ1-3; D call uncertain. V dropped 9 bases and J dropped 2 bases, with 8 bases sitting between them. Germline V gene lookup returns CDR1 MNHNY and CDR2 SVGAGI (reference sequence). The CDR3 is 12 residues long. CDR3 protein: CASQGTGNTIYF. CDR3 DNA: TGTGCCAGTCAAGGTACTGGAAACACCATATATTTT.